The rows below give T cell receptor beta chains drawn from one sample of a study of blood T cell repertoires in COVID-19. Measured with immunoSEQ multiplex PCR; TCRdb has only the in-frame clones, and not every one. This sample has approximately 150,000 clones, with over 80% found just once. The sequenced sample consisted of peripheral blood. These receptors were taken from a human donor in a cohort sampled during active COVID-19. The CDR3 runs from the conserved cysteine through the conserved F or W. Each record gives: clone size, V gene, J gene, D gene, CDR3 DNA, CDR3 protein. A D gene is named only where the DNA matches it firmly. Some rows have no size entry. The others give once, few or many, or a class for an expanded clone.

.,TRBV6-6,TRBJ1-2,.,TGTGCCAGCAGGTCGAGCAGGGGCCATGGCTACACCTTC,CASRSSRGHGYTF
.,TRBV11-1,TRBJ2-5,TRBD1,TGTGCCAGCAGCTTAGTTCGGCAGGGGGTGACCCAGTACTTC,CASSLVRQGVTQYF
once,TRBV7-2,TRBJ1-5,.,TGTGCCAGCAGCGGACAGCCCAATCAGCCCCAGCATTTT,CASSGQPNQPQHF
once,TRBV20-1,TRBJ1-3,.,TGCAGTGCCGGGGGTCGAAACACCATATATTTT,CSAGGRNTIYF
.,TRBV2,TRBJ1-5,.,TGTGCCAGCAGACCAACAAGATATAGCAATCAGCCCCAGCATTTT,CASRPTRYSNQPQHF
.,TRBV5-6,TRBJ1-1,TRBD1,TGTGCCAGCAGCTGGGACAGGGGAGGTGAAGCTTTCTTT,CASSWDRGGEAFF
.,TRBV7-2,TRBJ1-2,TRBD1,TGTGCCAGCAGCAAAGGGGGGACAGGGGGCTTCTATGGCTACACCTTC,CASSKGGTGGFYGYTF
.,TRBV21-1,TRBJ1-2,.,TGTGCCAGCAGCAAAGGGTACTCAACCTCGGGAGGCTACACCTTC,CASSKGYSTSGGYTF
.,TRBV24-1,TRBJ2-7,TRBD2,TGTGCCACCAGTGAAAGCGGGAGGGCTCACGAGCAGTACTTC,CATSESGRAHEQYF
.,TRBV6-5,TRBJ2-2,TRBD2,TGTGCCAGCAGTTCCCTGGCGGGGGGGAACACCGGGGAGCTGTTTTTT,CASSSLAGGNTGELFF
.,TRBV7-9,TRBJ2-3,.,TGTGCCAGCAGCTTAGTCCCGCCAGGTAACACAGATACGCAGTATTTT,CASSLVPPGNTDTQYF
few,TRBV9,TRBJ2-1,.,TGTGCCAGCAGCGCCCGGACGGCCGAGGGCAATGAGCAGTTCTTC,CASSARTAEGNEQFF
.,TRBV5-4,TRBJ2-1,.,TGTGCCAGCAGCTTGAATGGTCTTGGCGGGGATGAGCAGTTCTTC,CASSLNGLGGDEQFF
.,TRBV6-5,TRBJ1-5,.,TGTGCCAGCAGCAGCGGTGATCAGCCCCAGCATTTT,CASSSGDQPQHF
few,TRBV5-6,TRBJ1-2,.,TGTGCCAGCAGCTTGGCGGGGGTGAGTGGCTACACCTTC,CASSLAGVSGYTF
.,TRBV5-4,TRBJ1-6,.,TGTGCCAGCAGCTTGGGAGGCTTTAATTCACCCCTCCACTTT,CASSLGGFNSPLHF
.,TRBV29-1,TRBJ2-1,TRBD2,TGCAGCGTTGAGGGTATGGGACTAGCGCTCTACAATGAGCAGTTCTTC,CSVEGMGLALYNEQFF
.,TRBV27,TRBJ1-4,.,TGTGCCAGCAGTTTCGAAGCGATGAATGAAAAACTGTTTTTT,CASSFEAMNEKLFF
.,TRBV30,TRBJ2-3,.,TGTGCCTGGAGTGGGCTTCTGGGAGCCCCAGATACGCAGTATTTT,CAWSGLLGAPDTQYF
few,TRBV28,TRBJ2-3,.,TGTGCCAGCAGTTCCCCTTTAAGGCTAGTTGGCACAGATACGCAGTATTTT,CASSSPLRLVGTDTQYF
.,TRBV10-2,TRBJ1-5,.,TGCGCCAGCAGTGAATCAGATCGACAGCCCCAGCATTTT,CASSESDRQPQHF
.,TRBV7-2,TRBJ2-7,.,TGTGCCAGCAGCTTGAGCTACGAGCAGTACTTC,CASSLSYEQYF
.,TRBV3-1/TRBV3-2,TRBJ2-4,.,TGTGCCAGCAGCCATAGCAAAAACATTCAGTACTTC,CASSHSKNIQYF
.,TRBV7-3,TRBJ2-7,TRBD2,TGTGCCAGCAGCTTAGGCGGGGGAGCCTACGAGCAGTACTTC,CASSLGGGAYEQYF
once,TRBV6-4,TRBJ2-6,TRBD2,TGTGCCAGCAGTGACAGGGGAGGGTCTGGGGCCAACGTCCTGACTTTC,CASSDRGGSGANVLTF
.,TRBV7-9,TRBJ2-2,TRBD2,TGTGCCAGCAGCCCCAGAGGTGGCGGGAGCACTCGGGACGGGGAGCTGTTTTTT,CASSPRGGGSTRDGELFF
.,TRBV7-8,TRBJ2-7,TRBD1,TGTGCCAGCAGCCACCGTCTAGGACAGGGTGGCTACGAGCAGTACTTC,CASSHRLGQGGYEQYF
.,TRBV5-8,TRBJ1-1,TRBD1,TGTGCCAGCAGGCCCCGGACAGGGATTTTCACTGAAGCTTTCTTT,CASRPRTGIFTEAFF
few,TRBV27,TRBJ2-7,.,TGTGCCAGCAGTTACCGTAGTGAGCAGTACTTC,CASSYRSEQYF
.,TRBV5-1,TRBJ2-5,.,TGCGCCAGCAGCTTGGCGGAGGTCCCAGAGACCCAGTACTTC,CASSLAEVPETQYF
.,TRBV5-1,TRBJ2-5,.,TGCGCCAGCAGCTTGGGGCCCTCGTCGGGAGAGACCCAGTACTTC,CASSLGPSSGETQYF
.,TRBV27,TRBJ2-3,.,TGTGCCAGCAGTCCCCCCGGGGGGCGAGGCACAGATACGCAGTATTTT,CASSPPGGRGTDTQYF
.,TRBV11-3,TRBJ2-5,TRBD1,TGTGCCAGCAGCTCGGCCGGACAGGGGTCAGAGACCCAGTACTTC,CASSSAGQGSETQYF